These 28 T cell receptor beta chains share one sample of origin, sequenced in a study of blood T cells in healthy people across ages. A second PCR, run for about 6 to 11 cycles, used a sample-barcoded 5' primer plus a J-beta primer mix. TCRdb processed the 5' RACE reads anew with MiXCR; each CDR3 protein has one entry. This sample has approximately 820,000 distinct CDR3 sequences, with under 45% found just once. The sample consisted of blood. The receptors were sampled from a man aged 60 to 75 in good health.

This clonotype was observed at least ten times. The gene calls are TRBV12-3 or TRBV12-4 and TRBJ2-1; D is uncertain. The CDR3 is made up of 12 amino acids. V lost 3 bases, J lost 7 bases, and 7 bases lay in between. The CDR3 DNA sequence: TGTGCCAGCAGTTTGTTCGGTAATGAGCAGTTCTTC. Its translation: CASSLFGNEQFF.

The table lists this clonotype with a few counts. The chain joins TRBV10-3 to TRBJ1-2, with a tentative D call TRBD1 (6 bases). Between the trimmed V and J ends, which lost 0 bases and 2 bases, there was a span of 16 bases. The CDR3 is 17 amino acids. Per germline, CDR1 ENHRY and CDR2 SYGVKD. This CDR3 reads CAISESGGGVPNYGYTF. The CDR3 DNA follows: TGTGCCATCAGTGAGTCAGGGGGAGGGGTCCCCAACTATGGCTACACCTTC.

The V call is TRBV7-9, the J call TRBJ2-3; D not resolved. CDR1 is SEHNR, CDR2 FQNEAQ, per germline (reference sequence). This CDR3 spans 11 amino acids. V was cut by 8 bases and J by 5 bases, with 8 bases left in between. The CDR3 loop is CASAKEDTQYF. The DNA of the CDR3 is TGTGCCAGCGCGAAAGAAGATACGCAGTATTTT.

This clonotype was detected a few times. CDR3 protein: CASSLGTGGYSNQPQHF. CDR3 sequence (DNA): TGTGCCAGCAGCTTAGGGACCGGCGGATATAGCAATCAGCCCCAGCATTTT. The chain carries TRBV7-8 and TRBJ1-5; D is uncertain. This CDR3 contains 17 residues. V shed 1 base and J shed 0 bases, with 13 bases lying between them. Germline values: CDR1 SGHVS, CDR2 FQNEAQ.

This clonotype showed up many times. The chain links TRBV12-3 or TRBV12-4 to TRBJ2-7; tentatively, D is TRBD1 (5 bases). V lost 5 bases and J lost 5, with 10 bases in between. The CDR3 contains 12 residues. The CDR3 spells CASSVDRHEQYF. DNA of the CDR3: TGTGCCAGCAGTGTCGACAGACACGAGCAGTACTTC.

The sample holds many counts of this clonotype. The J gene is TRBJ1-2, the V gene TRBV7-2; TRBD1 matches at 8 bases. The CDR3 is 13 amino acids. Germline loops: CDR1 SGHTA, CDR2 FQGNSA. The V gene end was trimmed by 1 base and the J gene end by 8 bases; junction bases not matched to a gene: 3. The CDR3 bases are TGTGCCAGCAGCTTAGGGACAGGGAGCGGCTACACCTTC. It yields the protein CASSLGTGSGYTF.

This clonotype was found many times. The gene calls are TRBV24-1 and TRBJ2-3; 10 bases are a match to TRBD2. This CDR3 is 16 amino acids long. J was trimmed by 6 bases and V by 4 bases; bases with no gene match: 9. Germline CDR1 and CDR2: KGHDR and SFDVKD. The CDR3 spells CATSDPSGGAVDTQYF. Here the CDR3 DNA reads TGTGCCACCAGTGACCCCAGCGGGGGGGCAGTCGATACGCAGTATTTT.

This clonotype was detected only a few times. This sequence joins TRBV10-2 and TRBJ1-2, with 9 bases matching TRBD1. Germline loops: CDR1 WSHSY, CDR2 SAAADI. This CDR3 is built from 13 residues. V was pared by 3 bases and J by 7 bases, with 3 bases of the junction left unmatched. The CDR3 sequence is CASSEQGARGYTF. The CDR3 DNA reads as TGCGCCAGCAGTGAACAGGGGGCTCGTGGCTACACCTTC.

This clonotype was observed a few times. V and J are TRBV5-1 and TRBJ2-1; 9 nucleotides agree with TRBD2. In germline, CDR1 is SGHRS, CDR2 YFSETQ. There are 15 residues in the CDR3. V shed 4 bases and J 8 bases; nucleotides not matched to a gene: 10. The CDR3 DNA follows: TGCGCCAGCAGCGAGAGGGGCGGGGGGGCATATGAGCAGTTCTTC. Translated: CASSERGGGAYEQFF.

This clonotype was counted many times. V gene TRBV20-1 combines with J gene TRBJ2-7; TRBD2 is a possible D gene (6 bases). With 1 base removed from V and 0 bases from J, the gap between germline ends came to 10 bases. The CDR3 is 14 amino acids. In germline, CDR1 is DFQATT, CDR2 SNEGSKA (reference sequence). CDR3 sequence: CSARVAGRSYEQYF. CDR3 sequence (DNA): TGCAGTGCTAGAGTGGCGGGGCGCTCCTACGAGCAGTACTTC.

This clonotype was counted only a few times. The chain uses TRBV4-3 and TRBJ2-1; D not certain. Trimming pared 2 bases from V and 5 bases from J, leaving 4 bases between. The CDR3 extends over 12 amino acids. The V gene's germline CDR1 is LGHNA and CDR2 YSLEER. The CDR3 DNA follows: TGCGCCAGCAGCCAATCGAACAATGAGCAGTTCTTC. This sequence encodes CASSQSNNEQFF.

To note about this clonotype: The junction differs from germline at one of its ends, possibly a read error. DNA for the CDR3: TGCGCTAGCAGCCCCGGGACAGGGTGGTCGACTGAAGCTTTCTTT. Its protein is CASSPGTGWSTEAFF. This chain connects TRBV4-3 to TRBJ1-1; 9 bases map to TRBD1. From germline, CDR1 is LGHNA and CDR2 YSLEER. The CDR3 is made up of 15 amino acids.

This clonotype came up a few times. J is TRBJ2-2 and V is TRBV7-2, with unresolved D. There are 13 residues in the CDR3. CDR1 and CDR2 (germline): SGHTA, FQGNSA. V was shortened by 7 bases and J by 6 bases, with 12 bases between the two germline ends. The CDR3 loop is CASNNGQAGELFF. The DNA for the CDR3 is TGTGCCAGCAACAATGGGCAAGCCGGGGAGCTGTTTTTT.

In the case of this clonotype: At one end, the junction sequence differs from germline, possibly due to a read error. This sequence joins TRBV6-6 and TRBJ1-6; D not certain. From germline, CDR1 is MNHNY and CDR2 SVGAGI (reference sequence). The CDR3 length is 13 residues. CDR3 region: CASKTRYNPPLHF. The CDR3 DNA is TGTGCCAGCAAGACCCGGTATAATCCACCCCTCCACTTT.

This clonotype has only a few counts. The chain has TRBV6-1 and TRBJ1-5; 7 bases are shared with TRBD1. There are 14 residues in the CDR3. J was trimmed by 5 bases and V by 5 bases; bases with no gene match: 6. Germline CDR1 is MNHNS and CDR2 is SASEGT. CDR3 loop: CASSTTGLDQPQHF. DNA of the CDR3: TGTGCCAGCAGTACGACAGGGTTGGATCAGCCCCAGCATTTT.

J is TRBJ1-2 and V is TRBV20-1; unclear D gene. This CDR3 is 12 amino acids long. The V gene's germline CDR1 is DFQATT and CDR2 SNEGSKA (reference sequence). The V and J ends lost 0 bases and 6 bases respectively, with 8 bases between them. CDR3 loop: CSARERTDGYTF. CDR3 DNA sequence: TGCAGTGCTAGAGAAAGGACGGATGGCTACACCTTC.

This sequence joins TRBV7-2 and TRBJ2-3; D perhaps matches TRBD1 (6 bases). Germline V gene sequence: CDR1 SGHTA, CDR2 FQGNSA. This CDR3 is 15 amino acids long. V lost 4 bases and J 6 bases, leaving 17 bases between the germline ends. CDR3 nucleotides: TGTGCCAGCAGCTCTCTCGGGACAAAGATTGATACGCAGTATTTT. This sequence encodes CASSSLGTKIDTQYF.

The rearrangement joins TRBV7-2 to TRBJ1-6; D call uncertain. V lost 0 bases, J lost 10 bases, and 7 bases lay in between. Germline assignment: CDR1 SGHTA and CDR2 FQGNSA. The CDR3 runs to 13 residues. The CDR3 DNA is TGTACCAGCAGCTTAGCGGCCGGGTCACCCCTCCACTTT. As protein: CTSSLAAGSPLHF.

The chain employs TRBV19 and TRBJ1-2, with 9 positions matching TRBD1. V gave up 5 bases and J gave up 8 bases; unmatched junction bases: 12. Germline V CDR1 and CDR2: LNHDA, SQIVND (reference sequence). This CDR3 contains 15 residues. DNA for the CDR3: TGTGCCAGTAGTCCGGACGGGACAGGGCGCCCAGGCTACACCTTC. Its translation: CASSPDGTGRPGYTF.

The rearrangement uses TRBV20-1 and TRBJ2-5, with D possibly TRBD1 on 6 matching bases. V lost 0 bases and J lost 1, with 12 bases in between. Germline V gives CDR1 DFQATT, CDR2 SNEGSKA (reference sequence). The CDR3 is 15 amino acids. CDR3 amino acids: CSARDAGQLQETQYF. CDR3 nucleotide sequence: TGCAGTGCTAGAGACGCTGGACAGCTCCAAGAGACCCAGTACTTC.

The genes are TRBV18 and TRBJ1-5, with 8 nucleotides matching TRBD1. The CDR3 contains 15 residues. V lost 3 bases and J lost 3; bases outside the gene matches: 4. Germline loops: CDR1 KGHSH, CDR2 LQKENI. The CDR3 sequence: CASSPQGAVNQPQHF. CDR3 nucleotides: TGTGCCAGCTCACCTCAGGGGGCCGTCAATCAGCCCCAGCATTTT.

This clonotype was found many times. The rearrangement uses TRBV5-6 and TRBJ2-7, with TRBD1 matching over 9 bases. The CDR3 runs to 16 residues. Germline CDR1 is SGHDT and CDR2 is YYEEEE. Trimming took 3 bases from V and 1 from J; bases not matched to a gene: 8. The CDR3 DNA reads TGTGCCAGCAGCTCGACGGCGGGACAGGGATCCTACGAGCAGTACTTC. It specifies CASSSTAGQGSYEQYF. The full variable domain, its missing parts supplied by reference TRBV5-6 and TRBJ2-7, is DAGVTQSPTHLIKTRGQQVTLRCSPKSGHDTVSWYQQALGQGPQFIFQYYEEEERQRGNFPDRFSGHQFPNYSSELNVNALLLGDSALYLCASSSTAGQGSYEQYFGPGTRLTVT.

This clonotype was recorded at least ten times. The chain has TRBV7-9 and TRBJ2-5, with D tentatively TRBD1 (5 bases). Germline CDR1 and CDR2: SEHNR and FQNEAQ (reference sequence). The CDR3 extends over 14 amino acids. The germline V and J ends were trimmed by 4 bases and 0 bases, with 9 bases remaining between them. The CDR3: CASSSGQHQETQYF. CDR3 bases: TGTGCCAGCAGCTCAGGACAACACCAAGAGACCCAGTACTTC.

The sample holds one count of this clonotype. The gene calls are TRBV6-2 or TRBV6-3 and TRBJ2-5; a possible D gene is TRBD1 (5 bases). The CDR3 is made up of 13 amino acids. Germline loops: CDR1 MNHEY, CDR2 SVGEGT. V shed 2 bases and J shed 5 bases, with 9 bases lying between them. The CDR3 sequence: CASSYGATETQYF. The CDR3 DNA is TGTGCCAGCAGTTACGGGGCTACGGAGACCCAGTACTTC.

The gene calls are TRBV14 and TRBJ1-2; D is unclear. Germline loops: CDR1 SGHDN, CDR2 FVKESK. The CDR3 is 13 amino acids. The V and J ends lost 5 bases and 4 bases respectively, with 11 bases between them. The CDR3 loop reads CASSSGPTYGYTF. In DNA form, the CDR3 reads TGTGCCAGCAGCTCCGGTCCCACCTATGGCTACACCTTC. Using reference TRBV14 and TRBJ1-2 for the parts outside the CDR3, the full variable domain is EAGVTQFPSHSVIEKGQTVTLRCDPISGHDNLYWYRRVMGKEIKFLLHFVKESKQDESGMPNNRFLAERTGGTYSTLKVQPAELEDSGVYFCASSSGPTYGYTFGSGTRLTVV.

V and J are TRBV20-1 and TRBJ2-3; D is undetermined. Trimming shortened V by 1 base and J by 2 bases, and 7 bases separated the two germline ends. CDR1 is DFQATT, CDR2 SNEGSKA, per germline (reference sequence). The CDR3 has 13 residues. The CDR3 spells CSARVSSTDTQYF. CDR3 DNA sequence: TGCAGTGCTAGAGTAAGCTCCACAGATACGCAGTATTTT.

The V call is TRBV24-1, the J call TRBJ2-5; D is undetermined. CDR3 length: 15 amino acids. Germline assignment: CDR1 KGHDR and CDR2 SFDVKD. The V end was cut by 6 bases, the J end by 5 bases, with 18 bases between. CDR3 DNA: TGTGCCACCAGTCATCCGGAACCCGTAACGGAGACCCAGTACTTC. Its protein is CATSHPEPVTETQYF.

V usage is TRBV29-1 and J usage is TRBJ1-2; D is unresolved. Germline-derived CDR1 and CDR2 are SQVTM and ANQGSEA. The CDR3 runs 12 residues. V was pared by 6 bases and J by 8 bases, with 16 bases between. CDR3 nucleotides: TGCAGCGTCCCTCAGGAGGTGGGAGGCTACACCTTC. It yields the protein CSVPQEVGGYTF. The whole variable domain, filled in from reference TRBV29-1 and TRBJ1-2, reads SAVISQKPSRDICQRGTSLTIQCQVDSQVTMMFWYRQQPGQSLTLIATANQGSEATYESGFVIDKFPISRPNLTFSTLTVSNMSPEDSSIYLCSVPQEVGGYTFGSGTRLTVV.